These 4 T cell receptor beta chains were all obtained from the same sample, sequenced in a study of identical twins (dated by TCRdb to 2016 to 2017). Libraries were constructed by 5' RACE. TCRdb names Illumina HiSeq 2000 as the instrument used. TCRdb reprocessing: public reads trimmed at Q25 with fastp, clones called with MiXCR, in-frame beta chains kept. Rows are combined by CDR3 protein, so each entry shows the most common genes and DNA. The sample profile shows 270,000 or so distinct CDR3 sequences; around 8.3% of them were found once. The ten largest clones represent approximately 3% of the sample. These sequences were also reported in another study, on yellow fever vaccine responses in identical twins.

Sequenced input: CD8+ T cells sorted from blood. Receptors were obtained from a young woman in good health.

This clonotype was found a few times. V usage is TRBV9 and J usage is TRBJ2-3; 7 bases are a match to TRBD2. Germline V gene lookup returns CDR1 SGDLS and CDR2 YYNGEE. Losses at the gene ends were 0 bases for V and 2 bases for J; bases not matched to a gene: 9. The CDR3 has 17 amino acids. Here the CDR3 reads CASSVGPSGDPTDTQYF. In DNA form, the CDR3 reads TGTGCCAGCAGCGTAGGTCCTAGCGGAGACCCCACAGATACGCAGTATTTT.

The J gene is TRBJ1-2, the V gene TRBV14; D might be TRBD1 (5 bases). Trimming stripped 4 bases from V and 3 bases from J, with 12 bases between. Germline V gives CDR1 SGHDN, CDR2 FVKESK. The CDR3 is 14 residues long. CDR3 sequence: CASSLGGIHYGYTF. Here the CDR3 DNA reads TGTGCCAGCAGCCTGGGGGGAATCCACTATGGCTACACCTTC. The full variable domain, completed using reference TRBV14 and TRBJ1-2, is EAGVTQFPSHSVIEKGQTVTLRCDPISGHDNLYWYRRVMGKEIKFLLHFVKESKQDESGMPNNRFLAERTGGTYSTLKVQPAELEDSGVYFCASSLGGIHYGYTFGSGTRLTVV.

With regard to this clonotype: This may be a read error, as it is one base from a much larger clone. V gene TRBV19 combines with J gene TRBJ2-7, with TRBD2 as a possible D gene (6 bases). V lost 1 base, J lost 3 bases, and 16 bases lay in between. The V gene's germline CDR1 is LNHDA and CDR2 SQIVND (reference sequence). There are 16 residues in the CDR3. This CDR3 is CASSIGSGTPLYEQYF. The CDR3, as DNA: TGTGCCAGTAGTATAGGGTCCGGGACTCCCCTCTACGAGCAGTACTTC.

This clonotype was seen at least ten times. This rearrangement joins TRBV15 to TRBJ2-4, with D maybe TRBD1 (6 bases). Trimming cost V 5 bases and J 0 bases, with 14 bases left between them. CDR1 LNHNV and CDR2 YYDKDF come from the germline V gene (reference sequence). The CDR3 covers 16 residues. The chain's CDR3 is CATSPSHREAKNIQYF. As DNA, the CDR3 is TGTGCCACCAGCCCCTCCCACAGGGAAGCCAAAAACATTCAGTACTTC.